Sequencing of this T cell receptor beta chain was carried out in a study of OX40 agonist ivuxolimab in advanced cancers. Notes on the study in general: In CD8+ T cells, expanded clones were on average more numerous than in CD4+.

This CDR3 is 17 amino acids long. CDR1 is SGHNT and CDR2 is YYREEE in the germline V gene (reference sequence). V was pared by 1 base and J by 6 bases, with 22 bases between. This clone has more than one count but fewer than ten. Its antigen remains unidentified. Assay: immunoSEQ multiplex PCR; the TCRdb copy retains only in-frame clones and omits some. In the table there are tens of thousands of clones, around 80% of which are singletons. Drawing of blood for sampling happened at baseline, at cycle 4 day 1, and at cycle 7 day 1. The clonotype comes from an adult with an advanced solid tumor such as melanoma, head and neck, liver or kidney cancer. V and J are TRBV5-4 and TRBJ1-1, with D tentatively TRBD1 (5 bases). The sequencing used CD4+ or CD8+ T cells sorted from blood, collected in a trial of the OX40 agonist ivuxolimab. The CDR3 DNA reads as TGTGCCAGCAGCTTGATACTGCCGGGACCAGAACGCGCTGAAGCTTTCTTT. This translates into CASSLILPGPERAEAFF.